The T cell receptor beta chain described here comes from a study of T cell changes during pregnancy in multiple sclerosis. The repertoire was sequenced with immunoSEQ multiplex PCR; TCRdb's copy has only in-frame clones and lacks some. The sample includes around 80,000 clones, about 90% of them seen just once. Germline trimming cut 4 bases from V and 6 bases from J; bases unmatched to any gene: 11. There are 15 residues in the CDR3. From germline, CDR1 is MRHNA and CDR2 SNTAGT. The chain employs TRBV6-4 and TRBJ2-5, with TRBD1 matching over 7 bases. The source was peripheral blood, collected before pregnancy. The TCR was taken from a female donor with multiple sclerosis, enrolled in a pregnancy study. The DNA of the CDR3 is TGTGCCAGCAGTGGGAGATTAGGGGGCTTCAAGACCCAGTACTTC. Encoded protein: CASSGRLGGFKTQYF.